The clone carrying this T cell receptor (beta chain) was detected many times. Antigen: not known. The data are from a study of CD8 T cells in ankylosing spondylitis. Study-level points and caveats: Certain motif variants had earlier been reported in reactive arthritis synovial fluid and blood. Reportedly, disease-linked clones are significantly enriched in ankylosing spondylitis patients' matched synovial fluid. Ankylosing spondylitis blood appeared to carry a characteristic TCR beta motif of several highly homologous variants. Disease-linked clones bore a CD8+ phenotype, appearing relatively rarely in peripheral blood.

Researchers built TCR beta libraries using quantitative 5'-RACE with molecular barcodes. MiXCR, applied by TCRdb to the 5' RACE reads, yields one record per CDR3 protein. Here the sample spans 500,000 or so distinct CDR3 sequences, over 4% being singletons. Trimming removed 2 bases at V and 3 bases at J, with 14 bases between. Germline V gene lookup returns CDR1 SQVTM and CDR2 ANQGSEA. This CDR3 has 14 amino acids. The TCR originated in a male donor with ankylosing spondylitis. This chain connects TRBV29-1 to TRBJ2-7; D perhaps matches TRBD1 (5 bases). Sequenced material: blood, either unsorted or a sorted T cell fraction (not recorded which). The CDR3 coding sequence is TGCAGCGTTGAACCCCTGACAGAGAACTACGAGCAGTACTTC. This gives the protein CSVEPLTENYEQYF.